Below are 9 T cell receptor beta chains sequenced from a single sample in a study of metastatic and nonmetastatic thyroid tumors. No patient received treatment before thyroid surgery. TCRdb ran MiXCR on the PCR reads. The table records tens of thousands of clones, about a sixth of them present only once. The material sequenced was blood. Receptors were obtained from a male donor with papillary thyroid cancer or a benign thyroid nodule (not recorded which). Some clones in this sample may be carry-over from other donors' samples.

This clone was picked up many times. The V gene is TRBV18, the J gene TRBJ2-7; D not certain. Germline CDR1 reads KGHSH; CDR2 reads LQKENI. V was shortened by 3 bases and J by 3 bases, with 6 bases between the two germline ends. The CDR3 is 12 amino acids. Here the CDR3 reads CASSPSNYEQYF. The CDR3 DNA reads TGTGCCAGCTCACCCAGCAACTACGAGCAGTACTTC.

CDR3 in amino acids: CASSLVSSGLSTDTQYF. In DNA form, the CDR3 reads TGTGCCAGCAGCTTAGTATCTAGCGGACTTAGCACAGATACGCAGTATTTT. This chain uses TRBV11-2 with TRBJ2-3, with 7 bases lining up with TRBD2. V shed 1 base and J 0 bases; nucleotides not matched to a gene: 7. The CDR3 length is 17 residues. The germline V gene encodes CDR1 SGHAT and CDR2 FQNNGV.

In its sample, this clone was seen many times. The J gene is TRBJ2-2, the V gene TRBV9; D gene uncertain. CDR1 is SGDLS, CDR2 YYNGEE, per germline. V shed 4 bases and J shed 0 bases, with 7 bases lying between them. CDR3 size: 14 residues. CDR3 loop: CASSIRTNTGELFF. The CDR3 nucleotides are TGTGCCAGCAGCATACGGACGAACACCGGGGAGCTGTTTTTT. Supplemented by reference TRBV9 and TRBJ2-2, the full variable domain reads DSGVTQTPKHLITATGQRVTLRCSPRSGDLSVYWYQQSLDQGLQFLIQYYNGEERAKGNILERFSAQQFPDLHSELNLSSLELGDSALYFCASSIRTNTGELFFGEGSRLTVL.

This clone was observed many times. The chain combines TRBV2 with TRBJ2-7; D is possibly TRBD1 (6 bases). V was cut by 3 bases and J by 4 bases, with 7 bases left in between. Germline assignment: CDR1 SNHLY and CDR2 FYNNEI. The CDR3 loop spans 12 amino acids. The CDR3 reads CASSDQGYEQYF. CDR3 nucleotide sequence: TGTGCCAGCAGTGATCAGGGGTACGAGCAGTACTTC.

The chain uses TRBV5-4 and TRBJ2-5; either TRBD1 or TRBD2 may supply D (7 bases each). The V end was cut by 4 bases, the J end by 3 bases, with 16 bases between. Germline lookup yields CDR1 SGHNT and CDR2 YYREEE (reference sequence). The CDR3 length is 15 residues. The CDR3 here is CASSPQGGRKETQYF. DNA for the CDR3: TGTGCCAGCAGCCCTCAGGGGGGGAGAAAAGAGACCCAGTACTTC.

This clone was seen a few times. V gene TRBV27 combines with J gene TRBJ2-7, with D uncertain. The CDR3 is 16 residues long. Trimming stripped 6 bases from V and 2 bases from J, with 20 bases between. Germline values: CDR1 MNHEY, CDR2 SMNVEV (reference sequence). CDR3 bases: TGTGCCAGCAGAGGCCCCCTAGTGGGATGGGCCTACGAGCAGTACTTC. Translating it yields CASRGPLVGWAYEQYF.

This clone has a count of ten or more. The chain carries TRBV10-3 and TRBJ2-1; D could derive from TRBD1 or TRBD2 (6 bases each). Germline lookup yields CDR1 ENHRY and CDR2 SYGVKD. The CDR3 contains 15 residues. Deletions cut 5 bases from V and 5 bases from J, with 16 bases between. CDR3 in DNA: TGTGCCATCAGTCCTTCGGGGGCCGAGAACAATGAGCAGTTCTTC. The encoded protein is CAISPSGAENNEQFF.

This clone was counted ten times or more. V usage is TRBV2 and J usage is TRBJ1-5; 7 nucleotides align to TRBD1. Germline loops: CDR1 SNHLY, CDR2 FYNNEI. The CDR3 extends over 15 amino acids. V lost 3 bases, J lost 5 bases, and 7 bases stayed unmatched. CDR3 nucleotides: TGTGCCAGCAGTGATAACAGGGGAGAGGATCAGCCCCAGCATTTT. As protein: CASSDNRGEDQPQHF.

The rearrangement links TRBV5-1 to TRBJ2-1; TRBD1 matches 7 bases. The CDR3 spans 16 residues. Germline CDR1 is SGHRS and CDR2 is YFSETQ. The V segment lost 0 bases and the J segment 4 bases; nucleotides outside the gene matches: 7. CDR3 DNA: TGCGCCAGCAGCTTGGGGGGACAGAAAGTATACAATGAGCAGTTCTTC. It codes for CASSLGGQKVYNEQFF.